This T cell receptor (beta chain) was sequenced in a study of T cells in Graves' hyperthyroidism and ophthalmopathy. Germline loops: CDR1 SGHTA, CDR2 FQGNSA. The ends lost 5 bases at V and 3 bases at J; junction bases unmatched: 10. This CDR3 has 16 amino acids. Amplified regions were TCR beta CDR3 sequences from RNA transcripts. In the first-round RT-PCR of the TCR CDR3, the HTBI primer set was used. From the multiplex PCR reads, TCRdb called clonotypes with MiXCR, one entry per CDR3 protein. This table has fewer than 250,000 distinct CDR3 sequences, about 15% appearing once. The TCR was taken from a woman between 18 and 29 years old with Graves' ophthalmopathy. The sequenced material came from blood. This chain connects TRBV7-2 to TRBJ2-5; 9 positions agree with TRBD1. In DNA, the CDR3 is TGTGCCAGCAGCCCGAGGGACAGGGAAAACAAAGAGACCCAGTACTTC. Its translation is CASSPRDRENKETQYF.